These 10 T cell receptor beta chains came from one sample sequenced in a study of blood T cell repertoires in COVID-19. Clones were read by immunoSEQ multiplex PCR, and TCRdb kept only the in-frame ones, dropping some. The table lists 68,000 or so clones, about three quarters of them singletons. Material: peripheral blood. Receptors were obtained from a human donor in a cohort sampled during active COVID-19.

The DNA for the CDR3 is TGTGCCAGCAGCCAAAACCGACAGGGCGGGAAGACCCAGTACTTC. Residues: CASSQNRQGGKTQYF. The V gene is TRBV3-1 (or the pseudogene TRBV3-2), the J gene TRBJ2-5; possible D gene TRBD1, 7 bases. The germline V gene encodes CDR1 LGHDT and CDR2 YNNKEL (reference sequence). V dropped 2 bases and J dropped 6 bases, with 16 bases sitting between them. CDR3 length equals 15 residues.

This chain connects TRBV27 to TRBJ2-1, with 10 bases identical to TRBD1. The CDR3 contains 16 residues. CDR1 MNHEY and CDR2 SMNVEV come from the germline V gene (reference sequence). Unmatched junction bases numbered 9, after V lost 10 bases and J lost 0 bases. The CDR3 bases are TGTGCCACGAGACAGGGGGCCAGGAACTCCTACAATGAGCAGTTCTTC. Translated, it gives CATRQGARNSYNEQFF.

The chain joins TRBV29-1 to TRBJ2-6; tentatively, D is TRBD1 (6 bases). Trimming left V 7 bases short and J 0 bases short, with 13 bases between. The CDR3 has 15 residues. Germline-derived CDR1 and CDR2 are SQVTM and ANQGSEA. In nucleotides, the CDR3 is TGCAGCGCTTGGACAGTAACCTCTGGGGCCAACGTCCTGACTTTC. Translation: CSAWTVTSGANVLTF.

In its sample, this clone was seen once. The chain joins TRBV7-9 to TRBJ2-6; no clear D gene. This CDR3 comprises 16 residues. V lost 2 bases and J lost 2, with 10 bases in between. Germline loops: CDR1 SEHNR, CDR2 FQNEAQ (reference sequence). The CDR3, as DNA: TGTGCCAGCAGCTTAAATCGACAAGCTGGGGCCAACGTCCTGACTTTC. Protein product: CASSLNRQAGANVLTF.

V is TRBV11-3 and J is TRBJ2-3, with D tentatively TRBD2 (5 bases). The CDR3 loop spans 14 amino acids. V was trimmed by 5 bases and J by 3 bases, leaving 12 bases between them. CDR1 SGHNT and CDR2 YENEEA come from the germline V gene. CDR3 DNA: TGTGCCAGCAGCCCCCGTGGGAGAACAGATACGCAGTATTTT. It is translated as CASSPRGRTDTQYF.

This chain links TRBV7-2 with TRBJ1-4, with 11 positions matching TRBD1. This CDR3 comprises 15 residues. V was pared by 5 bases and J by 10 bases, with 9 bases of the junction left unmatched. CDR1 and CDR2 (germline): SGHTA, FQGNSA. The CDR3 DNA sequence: TGTGCCAGCAGCCCACCGGACAGGGGGCCCGGAAAACTGTTTTTT. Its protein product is CASSPPDRGPGKLFF.

The CDR3 DNA follows: TGTGCCAGCAGTATACAGGGAGAAAAGGATGAGCAGTTCTTC. This gives the protein CASSIQGEKDEQFF. The V and J genes are TRBV28 and TRBJ2-1; tentative D call: TRBD1 (6 bases). Deletions cut 5 bases from V and 8 bases from J, with 16 bases between. This CDR3 is built from 14 residues. Germline CDR1 reads MDHEN; CDR2 reads SYDVKM.

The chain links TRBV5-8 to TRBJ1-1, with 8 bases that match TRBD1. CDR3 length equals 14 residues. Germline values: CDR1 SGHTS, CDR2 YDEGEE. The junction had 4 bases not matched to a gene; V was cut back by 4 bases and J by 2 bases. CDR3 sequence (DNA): TGTGCCAGCAGCATAGGGACAGGCAACACTGAAGCTTTCTTT. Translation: CASSIGTGNTEAFF.

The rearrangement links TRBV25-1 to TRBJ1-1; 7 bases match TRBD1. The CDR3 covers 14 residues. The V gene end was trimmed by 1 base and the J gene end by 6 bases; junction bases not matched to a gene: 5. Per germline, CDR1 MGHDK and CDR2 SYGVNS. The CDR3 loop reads CASSEFPTGAEAFF. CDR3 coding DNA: TGTGCCAGCAGTGAATTCCCTACAGGGGCTGAAGCTTTCTTT. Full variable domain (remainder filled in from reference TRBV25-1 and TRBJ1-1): EADIYQTPRYLVIGTGKKITLECSQTMGHDKMYWYQQDPGMELHLIHYSYGVNSTEKGDLSSESTVSRIRTEHFPLTLESARPSHTSQYLCASSEFPTGAEAFFGQGTRLTVV.

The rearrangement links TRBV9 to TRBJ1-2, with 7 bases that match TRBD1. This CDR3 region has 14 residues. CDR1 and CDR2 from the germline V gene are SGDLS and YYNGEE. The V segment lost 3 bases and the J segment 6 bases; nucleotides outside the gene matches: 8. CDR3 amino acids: CASSGGTVVDGYTF. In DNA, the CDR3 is TGTGCCAGCAGCGGCGGGACAGTGGTTGATGGCTACACCTTC.